This section outlines one TCR beta chain sequence together with its context. Generated by immunoSEQ multiplex PCR, the TCRdb table keeps only in-frame clones and is missing some. There are 80,000 to 100,000 clones in the sample; around 82% occur only once, and about a tenth lies in the top ten. The data derive from a study of blood T cell repertoires in COVID-19. The overall study: Donors in the United States, Italy and Spain gave samples during acute or convalescent COVID-19.

Trimming removed 7 bases from V and 0 bases from J, with 9 bases in between. CDR3 length equals 14 residues. Germline V gene sequence: CDR1 MNHNY, CDR2 SVGAGI (reference sequence). This chain uses TRBV6-6 with TRBJ1-4, with D possibly matching TRBD1 (5 bases). Specimen: peripheral blood. This TCR was recovered from a man between 65 and 85 years old with active or convalescent COVID-19. CDR3 amino acids: CASNFRATNEKLFF. The CDR3 DNA sequence: TGTGCCAGCAATTTCAGGGCAACTAATGAAAAACTGTTTTTT.